This T cell receptor (beta chain) was retrieved from a study of early T cells in non-severe SARS-CoV-2 infection (dated by TCRdb to the early 2020s). In the study overall: Bulk RNA from unsorted whole blood was used for TCR sequencing, so alpha and beta chains could not be paired.

The CDR3 runs 13 amino acids, cysteine and phenylalanine included. Just CDR3 DNA is preserved here, 39 bases in frame from base 1. V ends up 6 bases short and J 7 bases short, with an unmatched junction base count of 5. The germline V gene specifies SGHTA as CDR1 and FQGTGA as CDR2. General findings and caveats noted by the study authors: Matching against VDJdb was skewed toward anti-spike CD8 responses, likely underestimated virus-specific expansions, and missed private and CD4 specificities.

Library method: 5' RACE. Sequencing was performed on a NextSeq 500. To correct for sequencing error and PCR bias, the TCR library protocol tagged individual cDNA molecules with unique molecular identifiers. TCR alpha and beta chains were both sequenced, and the abundances of alpha and beta sequences in each sample were closely correlated with each other. Regarding the original processing steps: Decombinator V4 was used to annotate the V gene, J gene and CDR3 of the TCR sequences. TCRs were defined as expanded if a significant change between any two time points was detected under a Poisson model with p below 0.0001. TCR abundances were normalised to the total number of TCRs sequenced in each sample and reported as counts per million. MAIT TCRs were defined by TRAV1-2 paired with TRAJ12, TRAJ20 or TRAJ33, and iNKT TCRs by TRAV10 paired with TRAJ18. VDJdb, accessed 1 November 2021, was searched for CMV, EBV and SARS-CoV-2 annotated TCRs, excluding TCRs annotated for multiple antigens. TCRdb cleaned the public reads at Q25 with fastp, built clones with MiXCR and kept in-frame beta chains. Records with the same CDR3 protein are collapsed into one entry carrying the most frequent genes and DNA. These V and J calls derive from TCRdb rather than the authors' analysis. This sample lists 30,000 to 40,000 distinct CDR3 sequences; around 5% were detected once. The ten largest clones add up to about a fifth of the sample.

This clonotype was seen repeatedly, ten times or more. It lacks a known antigen. Base qualities are not provided; no much larger clone lies one nucleotide away. Set within a cohort of healthcare workers in London, UK, this nested case-control study involved weekly PCR testing of nasopharyngeal swabs along with blood sampling. Healthcare workers were recruited during the week of the UK lockdown, between 23 and 31 March 2020, and followed weekly for up to 16 weeks. The receptor chain draws on TRBV7-3 and TRBJ2-1; 8 of the junction bases match TRBD2. The material sequenced was whole blood. The source of this sequence is an adult who was a healthcare worker with PCR-confirmed SARS-CoV-2 infection or an uninfected control (not recorded which). The base sequence is TGTGCCAGCAGATCCCCGGGGGGGAATGAGCAGTTCTTC. Its translation is CASRSPGGNEQFF.